This T cell receptor beta chain is drawn from a study of blood T cell repertoires in COVID-19 (dated by TCRdb to 2020 to 2022). Turning to the overall study: Samples covering the acute and convalescent phases of COVID-19 were provided by collaborators in the United States, Italy and Spain. The prospective study material was composed of cDNA or gDNA derived from T cells, B-cell-depleted T cells, or PBMCs. Deeply sampled blood TCRbeta repertoires from subjects exposed to, actively infected with, or recovered from COVID-19 were included in the dataset. The repertoires were released in a freely available public database meant as a resource for research on the immune response to SARS-CoV-2. Samples came from the ongoing ImmuneRACE study (first 160 participants) plus 1,254 subjects from 6 global collaborators. The sample metadata nearly always contained a de-identified subject ID, COVID-19 status, age in years and sex. Where available, HLA class I and class II types were taken from metadata supplied by the sample provider and were not determined by assay-based typing.

The immunoSEQ Assay, a bias-controlled multiplex PCR, was used to amplify TCRbeta CDR3 regions from genomic DNA. The authors processed their data as follows. The number of nucleated cells in each sample was estimated from the amplification of reference gene primers within the assay. To quantify the absolute abundance of each unique TCRbeta CDR3 rearrangement, sequence reads were collapsed and filtered. For each sample, productive Simpson clonality was calculated as the square root of Simpson's diversity index across productive rearrangements. TCRdb's version of the immuneACCESS table is confined to in-frame rearrangements and falls short of the full clone set. An unresolved V gene accounts for under half of the shortfall where checked; the remainder is of unknown origin. V and J calls and clone size are given by that table; D and trimming were obtained from the DNA. The sample includes tens of thousands of clones, with about 83% observed a single time. The ten most abundant clones make up roughly 25% of the sample.

What the work shows at the level of the full study, not this receptor alone: Clinical and demographic metadata were provided uncurated, with the amount varying by source and participant.

As regards this clone: Its antigen remains undetermined. Nothing much larger sits one base from this clone, and base qualities are not available.

Each collaborating institution followed its own protocols to collect whole blood in K2EDTA tubes. For TCRbeta analysis, collaborators shipped samples in one of three forms: frozen whole blood, isolated PBMCs, or DNA extracted from either of those sample types. The CDR3 contains 14 residues, cysteine and phenylalanine counted. CDR3 DNA only is kept here, 42 bases in frame from base 1. Cut back by 0 bases and 4 bases, the V and J ends lie 10 bases apart. The germline V gene (reference sequence) gives CDR1 as SGHAT and CDR2 as FQDESV. This clonotype was sampled from a human donor in a cohort sampled during active COVID-19. The V and J genes are TRBV11-1 and TRBJ2-7; no D gene can be assigned with confidence. Sample: peripheral blood. The CDR3 protein is CASSLASLQYEQYF. The nucleotide sequence reads TGTGCCAGCAGCTTAGCCTCCCTGCAGTACGAGCAGTACTTC. Joined to the reference TRBV11-1 and TRBJ2-7 proteins, this CDR3 gives the full variable domain: EAEVAQSPRYKITEKSQAVAFWCDPISGHATLYWYRQILGQGPELLVQFQDESVVDDSQLPKDRFSAERLKGVDSTLKIQPAELGDSAMYLCASSLASLQYEQYFGPGTRLTVT.